Listed here is a single T cell receptor beta chain. These data originate in a study of T cell clones after liver transplantation. Study-wide background: Graft-donor-reactive sequences were compared with third-party-reactive TCRbeta sequences from pre-transplant mixed lymphocyte reactions. Draws occurred before transplant, before withdrawal, and after complete or failed withdrawal.

TCRdb's table, derived via immunoSEQ multiplex PCR, lists solely in-frame clones and lacks some. The table records 70,000 to 85,000 clones, roughly 80% of them present only once. Germline V gene data show CDR1 as MDHEN and CDR2 as SYDVKM. The J segment lost 8 bases and the V segment lost 2 bases, leaving 11 bases of the junction unmatched. This CDR3 has 15 residues. This clonotype was obtained from a human donor who received a liver transplant. Specimen: CD4+ T cells from blood, collected before liver transplant. The chain is built from TRBV28 and TRBJ1-2, with 7 positions matching TRBD1. The CDR3 DNA reads TGTGCCAGCAGTTTAGGGGGGAAGGGGGCGGTCGGCTACACCTTC. This translates into CASSLGGKGAVGYTF.